Below are 27 T cell receptor beta chains sequenced from a single sample in a study of beta chain features in type 1 diabetes. Expressed TCRB transcripts were sequenced after all isolated RNA was converted to cDNA. The data were produced by immunoSEQ multiplex PCR, yet TCRdb's version contains in-frame clones alone and is incomplete. The sample shows approximately 340,000 clones, about 15% of them seen only once. The sample consisted of naive CD4+ T cells from blood. All receptors come from a woman aged 18 to 35 in good health.

This chain connects TRBV6-5 to TRBJ2-1, with D tentatively TRBD2 (5 bases). The CDR3 length is 15 residues. The germline CDR1 and CDR2 sequences are MNHEY and SVGAGI. Trimming shortened V by 5 bases and J by 5 bases, and 16 bases separated the two germline ends. The CDR3 loop is CASSLTRGIHNEQFF. The CDR3 nucleotides read TGTGCCAGCAGTCTAACTAGAGGCATCCACAATGAGCAGTTCTTC.

This clone appeared a few times. This chain uses TRBV7-9 with TRBJ1-2, with unresolved D. Germline V gene lookup returns CDR1 SEHNR and CDR2 FQNEAQ (reference sequence). This CDR3 spans 13 amino acids. V lost 5 bases, J lost 8 bases, and 15 bases lay in between. The CDR3 DNA reads TGTGCCAGCAGCCTTCCCGCATCTAGAGGCTACACCTTC. Its translation: CASSLPASRGYTF.

Here the CDR3 reads CASSVATGETEAFF. DNA for the CDR3: TGTGCCAGCAGCGTAGCGACAGGGGAGACTGAAGCTTTCTTT. The chain links TRBV9 to TRBJ1-1, with 8 nucleotides matching TRBD1. The V and J ends lost 0 bases and 5 bases, in that order; junction bases with no gene match: 3. The germline CDR1 and CDR2 sequences are SGDLS and YYNGEE. This CDR3 comprises 14 residues.

The rearrangement links TRBV28 to TRBJ2-7; 9 bases fit TRBD2. Germline assignment: CDR1 MDHEN and CDR2 SYDVKM. Trimming removed 7 bases from V and 2 bases from J; junction bases left unmatched: 9. The CDR3 sequence is 15 residues long. The CDR3 protein is CASILAGGGAYEQYF. CDR3 coding DNA: TGTGCCAGCATCCTGGCAGGCGGGGGGGCCTACGAGCAGTACTTC.

This clone appeared a single time. The chain combines TRBV15 with TRBJ1-2; D is uncertain. The germline V gene encodes CDR1 LNHNV and CDR2 YYDKDF (reference sequence). This CDR3 region has 13 residues. Deletions cut 5 bases from V and 7 bases from J, with 14 bases between. CDR3 in amino acids: CATSPEGGFGYTF. CDR3 coding DNA: TGTGCCACCAGCCCCGAAGGAGGATTTGGCTACACCTTC. Supplemented by reference TRBV15 and TRBJ1-2, the full variable domain reads DAMVIQNPRYQVTQFGKPVTLSCSQTLNHNVMYWYQQKSSQAPKLLFHYYDKDFNNEADTPDNFQSRRPNTSFCFLDIRSPGLGDTAMYLCATSPEGGFGYTFGSGTRLTVV.

This chain joins TRBV25-1 and TRBJ1-5; D uncertain. The length of the CDR3 is 13 residues. V dropped 4 bases and J dropped 3 bases, with 7 bases sitting between them. Germline CDR1 is MGHDK and CDR2 is SYGVNS. This CDR3 reads CASSVRVNQPQHF. In nucleotides, the CDR3 is TGTGCCAGCAGTGTACGGGTCAATCAGCCCCAGCATTTT.

This clone was seen a handful of times. The rearrangement joins TRBV5-1 to TRBJ2-5; weak D call: TRBD1 (6 bases). CDR1 SGHRS and CDR2 YFSETQ come from the germline V gene. V dropped 3 bases and J dropped 1 base, with 10 bases sitting between them. This CDR3 contains 14 residues. CDR3 region: CASSSAGAQETQYF. Here the CDR3 DNA reads TGCGCCAGCAGCTCGGCAGGGGCCCAAGAGACCCAGTACTTC.

This rearrangement joins TRBV4-2 to TRBJ2-6, with 7 bases fitting TRBD1. V shed 3 bases, J shed 0 bases, and the junction held 5 bases outside the gene matches. CDR3 length equals 17 residues. CDR1 LGHNA and CDR2 YNFKEQ come from the germline V gene. CDR3 loop: CASSQATGISGANVLTF. CDR3 in DNA: TGTGCCAGCAGCCAGGCGACAGGGATCTCTGGGGCCAACGTCCTGACTTTC.

This clone has more than one count but fewer than ten. The chain combines TRBV30 with TRBJ2-1, with 9 bases that match TRBD2. The germline CDR1 and CDR2 sequences are GTSNPN and SVGIG (reference sequence). The V segment lost 4 bases and the J segment 8 bases; nucleotides outside the gene matches: 9. This CDR3 is 14 amino acids long. CDR3 sequence reads: CAWMAGGRRDEQFF. DNA of the CDR3: TGTGCCTGGATGGCGGGAGGGCGCCGGGATGAGCAGTTCTTC.

The chain carries TRBV27 and TRBJ2-2; the match to TRBD2 covers 14 bases. Germline CDR1 is MNHEY and CDR2 is SMNVEV (reference sequence). Unmatched junction bases numbered 4, after V lost 6 bases and J lost 7 bases. This CDR3 comprises 15 residues. CDR3 coding DNA: TGTGCCAGCAGGGGGACTAGCGGGAGTCTCGGGGAGCTGTTTTTT. Translating it yields CASRGTSGSLGELFF.

The CDR3 spells CASSQGASGRGETQYF. CDR3 in DNA: TGCGCCAGCAGCCAAGGGGCTAGCGGGAGGGGCGAGACCCAGTACTTC. The rearrangement uses TRBV4-3 and TRBJ2-5, with 12 bases matching TRBD2. Germline values: CDR1 LGHNA, CDR2 YSLEER. V was clipped by 1 base and J by 5 bases; unmatched bases: 5. The CDR3 totals 16 residues.

The V call is TRBV5-1, the J call TRBJ2-3; 8 positions agree with TRBD2. This CDR3 spans 16 amino acids. The germline gives CDR1 SGHRS, CDR2 YFSETQ. J was trimmed by 6 bases and V by 4 bases; bases with no gene match: 13. The CDR3 sequence is CASSPGTRLRMDTQYF. In nucleotides, the CDR3 is TGCGCCAGCAGCCCCGGGACTAGGCTCCGGATGGATACGCAGTATTTT.

The chain links TRBV25-1 to TRBJ2-1, with TRBD1 as a possible D gene (5 bases). Germline CDR1 and CDR2: MGHDK and SYGVNS. The CDR3 sequence is 16 residues long. V lost 5 bases and J lost 0, with 14 bases in between. The CDR3 spells CASSPLQGSSYNEQFF. Written as DNA, the CDR3 is TGTGCCAGCAGTCCCCTCCAGGGATCCTCCTACAATGAGCAGTTCTTC.

This clone was counted a few times. The gene calls are TRBV28 and TRBJ2-7; D gene ambiguous. Germline CDR1 reads MDHEN; CDR2 reads SYDVKM. V shed 3 bases and J shed 9 bases, with 15 bases lying between them. CDR3 length equals 13 residues. CDR3 sequence: CASSFTSLWRQYF. Written as DNA, the CDR3 is TGTGCCAGCAGTTTTACCAGTTTGTGGAGGCAGTACTTC.

The chain combines TRBV5-1 with TRBJ2-7; TRBD2 matches at 15 bases. The germline gives CDR1 SGHRS, CDR2 YFSETQ. The CDR3 runs to 19 residues. The V gene end was trimmed by 2 bases and the J gene end by 7 bases; junction bases not matched to a gene: 16. CDR3: CASSLVTGTSGGSLREQYF. The CDR3 DNA reads as TGCGCCAGCAGCTTAGTGACCGGGACTAGCGGGGGGAGCCTGCGGGAGCAGTACTTC.

This clone was counted only a few times. This chain uses TRBV2 with TRBJ1-5, with TRBD1 as a possible D gene (5 bases). The germline V gene has CDR1 SNHLY and CDR2 FYNNEI. The CDR3 has 14 amino acids. V dropped 8 bases and J dropped 4 bases, with 15 bases sitting between them. The DNA of the CDR3 is TGTGCCAGCCAATGGGGACTACTGAATCAGCCCCAGCATTTT. Protein product: CASQWGLLNQPQHF.

In this sample, this clone turned up a few times. The chain combines TRBV5-6 with TRBJ2-5; D perhaps matches TRBD1 (6 bases). The CDR3 consists of 15 residues. V dropped 5 bases and J dropped 3 bases, with 17 bases sitting between them. Per germline, CDR1 SGHDT and CDR2 YYEEEE. This chain's CDR3 is CASRLRGREEETQYF. CDR3 DNA: TGTGCCAGCAGGCTCAGGGGCAGGGAAGAAGAGACCCAGTACTTC.

The table lists this clone with a few counts. The chain is built from TRBV28 and TRBJ1-2; D may be TRBD1 (6 bases). Germline loops: CDR1 MDHEN, CDR2 SYDVKM. Trimming shortened V by 2 bases and J by 7 bases, and 14 bases separated the two germline ends. CDR3 length equals 14 residues. Here the CDR3 reads CASSLDDRSGGYTF. CDR3 nucleotide sequence: TGTGCCAGCAGTTTAGATGACAGGTCGGGTGGCTACACCTTC.

J is TRBJ2-7 and V is TRBV29-1, with D possibly being TRBD1 (6 bases). The CDR3 runs to 13 residues. The V end lost 6 bases, the J end lost 3 bases, and 15 bases lay between the germline ends. In germline, CDR1 is SQVTM, CDR2 ANQGSEA. The CDR3 nucleotides are TGCAGCGTCGAGGGACACCTATACTACGAGCAGTACTTC. Its protein product is CSVEGHLYYEQYF.

V gene TRBV5-1 combines with J gene TRBJ2-1, with 13 bases lining up with TRBD2. Germline V gives CDR1 SGHRS, CDR2 YFSETQ. The CDR3 is 17 amino acids. Germline trimming cut 0 bases from V and 6 bases from J; bases unmatched to any gene: 6. The CDR3, as DNA: TGCGCCAGCAGCTTGGGTCGACTAGCGGGAGGCCGCAATGAGCAGTTCTTC. Encoded protein: CASSLGRLAGGRNEQFF.

The rearrangement joins TRBV20-1 to TRBJ1-4, with TRBD1 identical over 8 bases. The CDR3 has 11 residues. The V gene's germline CDR1 is DFQATT and CDR2 SNEGSKA (reference sequence). V lost 5 bases and J lost 17; bases outside the gene matches: 10. As DNA, the CDR3 is TGCAGTGCTTCGGACAGGGAGCGTCTTTTTTTT. Translation gives CSASDRERLFF.

This clone was seen only a few times. V is TRBV6-6 and J is TRBJ1-2; no clear D. CDR3 length equals 14 residues. Germline CDR1 reads MNHNY; CDR2 reads SVGAGI (reference sequence). With 2 bases removed from V and 4 bases from J, the gap between germline ends came to 11 bases. The CDR3 is CASSYPGQAYGYTF. DNA for the CDR3: TGTGCCAGCAGTTACCCAGGCCAGGCCTATGGCTACACCTTC.

A few counts support this clone. The chain employs TRBV30 and TRBJ2-1; TRBD2 agrees at 7 bases. Losses at the gene ends were 2 bases for V and 8 bases for J; bases not matched to a gene: 12. The CDR3 consists of 15 residues. CDR1 and CDR2 (germline): GTSNPN, SVGIG (reference sequence). CDR3 DNA sequence: TGTGCCTGGAGTTTAACGGGAGTAGGGAGGGATGAGCAGTTCTTC. It encodes CAWSLTGVGRDEQFF.

This clone was counted a few times. The chain couples TRBV30 to TRBJ2-1; maybe TRBD2 (5 bases). CDR3 length: 15 residues. V dropped 4 bases and J dropped 3 bases, with 16 bases sitting between them. CDR1 and CDR2 (germline): GTSNPN, SVGIG (reference sequence). CDR3: CAWTPLAADYNEQFF. The CDR3 DNA is TGTGCCTGGACTCCCCTAGCCGCCGACTACAATGAGCAGTTCTTC.

In regard to this clone: The sample carries other DNA sequences with the same CDR3. The chain couples TRBV9 to TRBJ2-1, with 9 bases that match TRBD2. From germline, CDR1 is SGDLS and CDR2 YYNGEE. The V segment lost 0 bases and the J segment 7 bases; nucleotides outside the gene matches: 5. The CDR3 runs 15 residues. Written as DNA, the CDR3 is TGTGCCAGCAGCGTAGGCGGGAGGGCCAGTAATGAGCAGTTCTTC. It specifies CASSVGGRASNEQFF.

The genes are TRBV25-1 and TRBJ2-1; 14 nucleotides align to TRBD2. The CDR3 totals 16 residues. Looked up from germline, CDR1 is MGHDK and CDR2 is SYGVNS. With V trimmed by 10 bases and J by 4 bases, 9 bases remained unmatched. CDR3 DNA sequence: TGTGCCACAGGGACTAGCGGGAGAGGGGCTTACAATGAGCAGTTCTTC. Its protein product is CATGTSGRGAYNEQFF. The full variable domain, completed using reference TRBV25-1 and TRBJ2-1, is EADIYQTPRYLVIGTGKKITLECSQTMGHDKMYWYQQDPGMELHLIHYSYGVNSTEKGDLSSESTVSRIRTEHFPLTLESARPSHTSQYLCATGTSGRGAYNEQFFGPGTRLTVL.

This clone was seen only a few times. The V and J genes are TRBV2 and TRBJ2-1, with a tentative D call TRBD1 (5 bases). Trimming stripped 3 bases from V and 3 bases from J, with 9 bases between. The CDR3 sequence is 14 residues long. Germline V CDR1 and CDR2: SNHLY, FYNNEI. The CDR3 nucleotides are TGTGCCAGCAGTGACATAGGGGACTACAATGAGCAGTTCTTC. This codes for CASSDIGDYNEQFF.